A single sample is the source of the 29 T cell receptor beta chains below, sequenced in a study of early T cells in non-severe SARS-CoV-2 infection. TCRdb re-analysed the 5' RACE reads in MiXCR, keeping a single row per CDR3 protein. The repertoire has about 80,000 distinct CDR3 sequences, about 5% of them found once; the top ten carry under 7.5%. The sample consisted of whole blood, taken at baseline. Receptor source: an adult who was a healthcare worker with PCR-confirmed SARS-CoV-2 infection or an uninfected control (not recorded which).

This clonotype was seen many times. The V gene is TRBV7-7, the J gene TRBJ2-2, with D tentatively TRBD2 (6 bases). Trimming pared 4 bases from V and 0 bases from J, leaving 12 bases between. This CDR3 comprises 16 residues. The germline V gene has CDR1 SSHAT and CDR2 FNYEAQ (reference sequence). In DNA form, the CDR3 reads TGTGCCAGCAGCTCCGGGGGAGCCGCGAACACCGGGGAGCTGTTTTTT. Amino acids: CASSSGGAANTGELFF. The full variable domain, with the rest looked up from reference TRBV7-7 and TRBJ2-2, is GAGVSQSPRYKVTKRGQDVTLRCDPISSHATLYWYQQALGQGPEFLTYFNYEAQPDKSGLPSDRFSAERPEGSISTLTIQRTEQRDSAMYRCASSSGGAANTGELFFGEGSRLTVL.

This clonotype was seen ten or more times. The chain joins TRBV13 to TRBJ1-1; 8 nucleotides align to TRBD1. Germline V gene data show CDR1 as PRHDT and CDR2 as FYEKMQ (reference sequence). The CDR3 is 16 amino acids. The trim removed 5 bases at V and 1 base at J, leaving 9 bases unmatched. CDR3 DNA sequence: TGTGCCAGCAGCGAGCAGGGGGCGAGGCGGAACACTGAAGCTTTCTTT. Its protein product is CASSEQGARRNTEAFF.

This clonotype was detected only a few times. The rearrangement uses TRBV7-7 and TRBJ2-2, with TRBD1 matching 9 bases. This CDR3 has 13 residues. Germline V gene data show CDR1 as SSHAT and CDR2 as FNYEAQ (reference sequence). The trim removed 4 bases at V and 7 bases at J, leaving 1 base unmatched. CDR3 bases: TGTGCCAGCAGCTCGGACAGGGGCGGGGAGCTGTTTTTT. Encoded protein: CASSSDRGGELFF.

This clonotype was detected many times. V is TRBV20-1 and J is TRBJ2-3; a weak D match, TRBD2 (6 bases). The CDR3 runs to 12 residues. CDR1 and CDR2 from the germline V gene are DFQATT and SNEGSKA (reference sequence). V shed 4 bases and J shed 1 base, with 6 bases lying between them. This CDR3 is CSAIAGTDTQYF. CDR3 in DNA: TGCAGTGCTATAGCGGGCACAGATACGCAGTATTTT.

V usage is TRBV7-2 and J usage is TRBJ2-6; D is ambiguous. Germline assignment: CDR1 SGHTA and CDR2 FQGNSA. The CDR3 sequence is 16 residues long. V was clipped by 1 base and J by 4 bases, with 11 bases between them. This chain's CDR3 is CASSLEGSTGANVLTF. For the CDR3, the DNA is TGTGCCAGCAGCTTAGAGGGCTCGACAGGGGCCAACGTCCTGACTTTC.

This chain uses TRBV2 with TRBJ2-7; tentatively, D is TRBD2 (5 bases). Looked up from germline, CDR1 is SNHLY and CDR2 is FYNNEI. The V end lost 8 bases, the J end lost 5 bases, and 10 bases lay between the germline ends. The CDR3 covers 11 residues. The CDR3 sequence is CASLTGNEQYF. The CDR3 nucleotides read TGTGCCAGCCTGACGGGGAACGAGCAGTACTTC.

A few counts support this clonotype. The chain recombines TRBV7-2 with TRBJ1-1; D unclear. Germline V gene lookup returns CDR1 SGHTA and CDR2 FQGNSA. Trimming removed 3 bases from V and 4 bases from J, with 12 bases in between. This CDR3 comprises 14 residues. The CDR3 sequence is CASSFSGRGTEAFF. CDR3 nucleotide sequence: TGTGCCAGCAGCTTTAGCGGGCGCGGCACTGAAGCTTTCTTT.

There are a few counts of this clonotype. This sequence joins TRBV21-1 and TRBJ2-5; no check of the table's D call, TRBD2, against the DNA was made. TRBV21-1 counts as a pseudogene. CDR3 length: 20 amino acids. CDR3: CASSARAPLAGSPVKETQYF. The DNA for the CDR3 is TGTGCCAGCAGCGCCCGAGCCCCTCTAGCGGGGTCCCCAGTGAAGGAGACCCAGTACTTC.

Worth noting for this clonotype: With a much larger clone just one base away, this may be a read error. V gene TRBV7-6 combines with J gene TRBJ1-4, with no clear D. Germline CDR1 is SGHVS and CDR2 is FNYEAQ. This CDR3 comprises 14 residues. The CDR3: CVSSPPPGGEKLFF. The CDR3 DNA sequence: TGTGTCAGCAGCCCACCCCCGGGAGGCGAAAAACTGTTTTTT.

Ten or more counts support this clonotype. The CDR3: CASGAGAFNEQFF. CDR3 nucleotide sequence: TGTGCCAGCGGAGCGGGAGCGTTCAATGAGCAGTTCTTC. The rearrangement joins TRBV6-5 to TRBJ2-1; 8 bases are shared with TRBD2. The V gene's germline CDR1 is MNHEY and CDR2 SVGAGI. Losses at the gene ends were 8 bases for V and 6 bases for J; bases not matched to a gene: 6. This CDR3 is built from 13 residues.

This clonotype was observed a handful of times. The chain links TRBV18 to TRBJ2-7; TRBD2 aligns across 9 bases. Germline loops: CDR1 KGHSH, CDR2 LQKENI. The CDR3 consists of 14 residues. Trimming at V came to 0 bases and at J to 3 bases, leaving 0 bases not matched to a gene. The CDR3 sequence: CASSPPSGSYEQYF. CDR3 sequence (DNA): TGTGCCAGCTCACCACCTAGCGGGAGCTACGAGCAGTACTTC. Supplemented by reference TRBV18 and TRBJ2-7, the full variable domain reads NAGVMQNPRHLVRRRGQEARLRCSPMKGHSHVYWYRQLPEEGLKFMVYLQKENIIDESGMPKERFSAEFPKEGPSILRIQQVVRGDSAAYFCASSPPSGSYEQYFGPGTRLTVT.

This clonotype was detected ten times or more. This chain connects TRBV2 to TRBJ2-1; D unclear. Germline V gene lookup returns CDR1 SNHLY and CDR2 FYNNEI. CDR3 length: 13 amino acids. Deletions cut 7 bases from V and 4 bases from J, with 11 bases between. CDR3 DNA: TGTGCCAGCATGCCCCGGGCTTACAATGAGCAGTTCTTC. This codes for CASMPRAYNEQFF.

This clonotype was counted ten times or more. This chain joins TRBV7-9 and TRBJ2-2, with 7 bases aligning to TRBD2. CDR1 is SEHNR and CDR2 is FQNEAQ in the germline V gene (reference sequence). Unmatched junction bases numbered 9, after V lost 8 bases and J lost 0 bases. The CDR3 is made up of 16 amino acids. In DNA form, the CDR3 reads TGTGCCAGCGGCCGACCAGCGGGGCCGAACACCGGGGAGCTGTTTTTT. Its protein is CASGRPAGPNTGELFF.

This chain links TRBV5-4 with TRBJ2-6, with D uncertain. The length of the CDR3 is 17 residues. V gave up 3 bases and J gave up 0 bases, with 13 bases separating them. CDR1 is SGHNT and CDR2 is YYREEE in the germline V gene (reference sequence). CDR3 sequence: CASSSLLHRSGANVLTF. For the CDR3, the DNA is TGTGCCAGCAGCTCGTTACTGCACCGCTCTGGGGCCAACGTCCTGACTTTC.

This clonotype was recorded a few times. The genes are TRBV7-2 and TRBJ1-4; TRBD1 matches at 10 bases. The germline gives CDR1 SGHTA, CDR2 FQGNSA. J was trimmed by 8 bases and V by 1 base; bases with no gene match: 1. The CDR3 loop spans 14 amino acids. The CDR3 sequence is CASSLGGQGEKLFF. The CDR3 nucleotides read TGTGCCAGCAGCTTAGGGGGACAGGGGGAAAAACTGTTTTTT. The variable domain in full, completed from reference TRBV7-2 and TRBJ1-4, reads GAGVSQSPSNKVTEKGKDVELRCDPISGHTALYWYRQSLGQGLEFLIYFQGNSAPDKSGLPSDRFSAERTGGSVSTLTIQRTQQEDSAVYLCASSLGGQGEKLFFGSGTQLSVL.

A few counts support this clonotype. The genes are TRBV5-1 and TRBJ2-7; TRBD2 is a possible D gene (5 bases). Between the trimmed V and J ends, which lost 2 bases and 0 bases, there was a span of 6 bases. CDR1 is SGHRS, CDR2 YFSETQ, per germline. This CDR3 comprises 13 residues. In DNA, the CDR3 is TGCGCCAGCAGCTTCGGGGACTCCTACGAGCAGTACTTC. As protein: CASSFGDSYEQYF.

This clonotype was counted many times. V and J are TRBV20-1 and TRBJ2-7; 7 bases align to TRBD2. The CDR3 totals 14 residues. Germline values: CDR1 DFQATT, CDR2 SNEGSKA (reference sequence). For the CDR3, the DNA is TGCAGCCTCCGGGGGATGCGCGGGGGTTACGAGCAGTACTTC. This gives the protein CSLRGMRGGYEQYF.

This chain links TRBV4-2 with TRBJ2-7; D not certain. Germline assignment: CDR1 LGHNA and CDR2 YNFKEQ. V lost 2 bases to trimming and J lost 4 bases, with 15 bases between them. CDR3 length: 15 residues. The CDR3 region is CASSQQGRMVYEQYF. In nucleotides, the CDR3 is TGTGCCAGCAGCCAACAAGGCAGGATGGTATACGAGCAGTACTTC.

This rearrangement joins TRBV7-9 to TRBJ2-3; the D gene is possibly TRBD2 (6 bases). V shed 5 bases and J shed 10 bases, with 16 bases lying between them. Germline V gene lookup returns CDR1 SEHNR and CDR2 FQNEAQ (reference sequence). The CDR3 sequence is 13 residues long. The CDR3 spells CASSHSGTGPQYF. CDR3 in DNA: TGTGCCAGCAGCCACTCCGGGACTGGTCCGCAGTATTTT.

The gene calls are TRBV7-9 and TRBJ2-7, with 7 bases fitting TRBD1. CDR3 length: 14 residues. Germline CDR1 and CDR2: SEHNR and FQNEAQ (reference sequence). V lost 3 bases, J lost 1 base, and 3 bases stayed unmatched. The CDR3 bases are TGTGCCAGCAGCTTTTACAGGGGTTCCTACGAGCAGTACTTC. It yields the protein CASSFYRGSYEQYF.

This clonotype was found a few times. This rearrangement joins TRBV29-1 to TRBJ2-7; TRBD2 matches at 10 bases. V was pared by 6 bases and J by 5 bases, with 10 bases of the junction left unmatched. Per germline, CDR1 SQVTM and CDR2 ANQGSEA. The CDR3 spans 14 residues. In nucleotides, the CDR3 is TGCAGCGTAGGGGAGCGGGAGGGCCACCACGAGCAGTACTTC. Translated, it gives CSVGEREGHHEQYF.

The sample holds many counts of this clonotype. The rearrangement joins TRBV6-4 to TRBJ2-6; D uncertain. The CDR3 runs 15 residues. The germline gives CDR1 MRHNA, CDR2 SNTAGT. The germline V and J ends were trimmed by 3 bases and 0 bases, with 6 bases remaining between them. The CDR3 loop reads CASSEESSGANVLTF. CDR3 in DNA: TGTGCCAGCAGTGAGGAGAGCTCTGGGGCCAACGTCCTGACTTTC.

This clonotype was seen many times. CDR3 coding DNA: TGCAGTGCTCCGGCGGGCCGCTCAAGCTCCTACAATGAGCAGTTCTTC. This translates into CSAPAGRSSSYNEQFF. The V gene is TRBV20-1, the J gene TRBJ2-1, with D maybe TRBD2 (5 bases). Germline CDR1 DFQATT, CDR2 SNEGSKA (reference sequence). Trimming left V 5 bases short and J 0 bases short, with 17 bases between. This CDR3 region has 16 residues.

In this sample, this clonotype turned up many times. The J gene is TRBJ1-3, the V gene TRBV12-3 or TRBV12-4, with 7 bases that match TRBD1. Germline trimming cut 6 bases from V and 2 bases from J; bases unmatched to any gene: 4. The CDR3 has 14 amino acids. The CDR3: CASRTGLAGNTIYF. CDR3 DNA sequence: TGTGCCAGCAGGACAGGGCTGGCTGGAAACACCATATATTTT.

Only a few counts were recorded for this clonotype. This chain joins TRBV27 and TRBJ1-6; D gene uncertain. CDR1 and CDR2 (germline): MNHEY, SMNVEV (reference sequence). The CDR3 contains 14 residues. Trimming took 5 bases from V and 5 from J, leaving 10 bases between them. The CDR3 DNA sequence: TGTGCCAGCAGTCCCCGATTAAATAATTCACCCCTCCACTTT. Translating it yields CASSPRLNNSPLHF.

DNA of the CDR3: TGTGCCAGCAGTTCTAAGACCGGGGAGCTGTTTTTT. Protein product: CASSSKTGELFF. This sequence joins TRBV27 and TRBJ2-2; D is unclear. Germline V gene data show CDR1 as MNHEY and CDR2 as SMNVEV (reference sequence). The CDR3 totals 12 residues. The V gene lost 4 bases and the J gene lost 5 bases, with 5 bases spanning the gap.

CDR3 in amino acids: CASSLGPRGGYTF. CDR3 nucleotide sequence: TGCGCCAGCAGCCTTGGCCCACGAGGGGGCTACACCTTC. The V call is TRBV4-1, the J call TRBJ1-2; no definite D call. CDR1 and CDR2 from the germline V gene are MGHRA and YSYEKL. The CDR3 is 13 residues long. V lost 4 bases and J 8 bases, leaving 14 bases between the germline ends.

This clonotype occurred a few times. The chain links TRBV14 to TRBJ1-5, with 7 nucleotides matching TRBD1. The V gene end was trimmed by 11 bases and the J gene end by 9 bases; junction bases not matched to a gene: 10. Germline CDR1 is SGHDN and CDR2 is FVKESK. The CDR3 is 12 residues long. CDR3 coding DNA: TGTGCCGGGGGACAGCTTAAGACGCCCCAGCATTTT. Translation gives CAGGQLKTPQHF.

This clonotype was seen repeatedly, ten times or more. The V gene is TRBV7-9, the J gene TRBJ2-4; 12 bases fit TRBD1. Looked up from germline, CDR1 is SEHNR and CDR2 is FQNEAQ (reference sequence). This CDR3 has 17 residues. Germline trimming cut 5 bases from V and 1 base from J; bases unmatched to any gene: 6. The chain's CDR3 is CASSDGTGGFAKNIQYF. CDR3 nucleotides: TGTGCCAGCAGCGATGGGACAGGGGGCTTTGCCAAAAACATTCAGTACTTC.